This entry lists 10 T cell receptor beta chains sequenced from one sample in a study of control samples from healthy donors and cancer patients (TCRdb year 2020). The method was the immunoSEQ multiplex PCR assay. TCRdb carries this immuneACCESS record with in-frame sequences only. Its versions omit some clonotypes, under half of them owing to an unresolved V gene in the studies checked, with the rest unexplained. This sample comprises 90,000 to 100,000 clones, around three quarters of them detected only once. The top ten clones comprise approximately 10% of the sample. The material sequenced was blood. Receptors were obtained from a woman in her twenties or thirties in good health.

The gene calls are TRBV11-3 and TRBJ2-1, with a tentative D call TRBD2 (5 bases). The ends were cut back, 1 base at V and 4 bases at J, with 5 bases in the middle. CDR3 length: 13 residues. Germline CDR1 SGHNT, CDR2 YENEEA. DNA of the CDR3: TGTGCCAGCAGCTTAGGAGGGTACAATGAGCAGTTCTTC. Translating it yields CASSLGGYNEQFF.

This chain links TRBV2 with TRBJ2-7; 9 bases fit TRBD1. V dropped 8 bases and J dropped 2; count of bases not matched to a gene: 7. The CDR3 has 14 amino acids. Per germline, CDR1 SNHLY and CDR2 FYNNEI. The CDR3 is CASGDREGTYEQYF. Written as DNA, the CDR3 is TGTGCCAGCGGGGACAGGGAGGGAACCTACGAGCAGTACTTC.

The CDR3 sequence is CASSSTGDNEQFF. CDR3 nucleotide sequence: TGCGCCAGCAGTAGTACGGGGGACAATGAGCAGTTCTTC. V and J are TRBV10-1 and TRBJ2-1, with a weak D call TRBD2 (6 bases). This CDR3 is built from 13 residues. Trimming cost V 5 bases and J 5 bases, with 10 bases left between them. From germline, CDR1 is WNHNN and CDR2 SYGVQD (reference sequence).

The genes are TRBV5-6 and TRBJ1-4; D is uncertain. V dropped 4 bases and J dropped 5 bases, with 18 bases sitting between them. The CDR3 spans 16 residues. CDR1 and CDR2 from the germline V gene are SGHDT and YYEEEE. The DNA of the CDR3 is TGTGCCAGCAGCCCTCCCCACGGGCCGGGAAATGAAAAACTGTTTTTT. Translating it yields CASSPPHGPGNEKLFF.

CDR3 region: CASSSRDTSSTDTQYF. In DNA form, the CDR3 reads TGTGCCAGTAGTTCCCGGGACACCTCTAGCACAGATACGCAGTATTTT. V and J are TRBV19 and TRBJ2-3, with D tentatively TRBD1 (6 bases). This CDR3 has 16 residues. CDR1 is LNHDA, CDR2 SQIVND, per germline (reference sequence). The V and J ends lost 5 bases and 0 bases respectively, with 15 bases between them.

The chain links TRBV19 to TRBJ1-1; D is undetermined. The CDR3 covers 13 residues. The V gene's germline CDR1 is LNHDA and CDR2 SQIVND (reference sequence). The V gene lost 5 bases and the J gene lost 1 base, with 8 bases spanning the gap. CDR3 bases: TGTGCCAGTAGTTCGGTATGGAACACTGAAGCTTTCTTT. Translation: CASSSVWNTEAFF.

This chain joins TRBV19 and TRBJ1-5; no definite D call. Trimming stripped 1 base from V and 1 base from J, with 14 bases between. CDR1 is LNHDA and CDR2 is SQIVND in the germline V gene (reference sequence). The CDR3 covers 17 residues. The CDR3 loop is CASSIAVGLRSNQPQHF. The CDR3 DNA reads TGTGCCAGTAGTATAGCGGTCGGGCTAAGGAGCAATCAGCCCCAGCATTTT.

The table lists this clone with a few counts. The chain recombines TRBV12-5 with TRBJ1-3; TRBD1 might be the D (6 bases). The CDR3 runs to 14 residues. Deletions cut 9 bases from V and 8 bases from J, with 20 bases between. From germline, CDR1 is LGHNT and CDR2 FRNRAP. CDR3: CASSGGAAWDTIYF. The DNA for the CDR3 is TGTGCTAGCTCCGGGGGGGCCGCATGGGACACCATATATTTT.

The rearrangement uses TRBV24-1 and TRBJ2-3, with 9 bases aligning to TRBD1. Germline-derived CDR1 and CDR2 are KGHDR and SFDVKD. The CDR3 is 16 residues long. J lost 3 bases, V lost 5 bases, and 8 bases had no gene match. CDR3 nucleotide sequence: TGTGCCACCAGTGTCTTGACGGGACAGGGAACAGATACGCAGTATTTT. Protein sequence: CATSVLTGQGTDTQYF.

This sequence joins TRBV3-1 (or the pseudogene TRBV3-2) and TRBJ1-2; 11 nucleotides align to TRBD1. Germline CDR1 is LGHDT and CDR2 is YNNKEL (reference sequence). This CDR3 comprises 15 residues. V shed 6 bases and J 2 bases; nucleotides not matched to a gene: 5. The CDR3 DNA reads as TGTGCCAGCAGTAGGACAGGGGGCGTCAACTATGGCTACACCTTC. It translates to CASSRTGGVNYGYTF.